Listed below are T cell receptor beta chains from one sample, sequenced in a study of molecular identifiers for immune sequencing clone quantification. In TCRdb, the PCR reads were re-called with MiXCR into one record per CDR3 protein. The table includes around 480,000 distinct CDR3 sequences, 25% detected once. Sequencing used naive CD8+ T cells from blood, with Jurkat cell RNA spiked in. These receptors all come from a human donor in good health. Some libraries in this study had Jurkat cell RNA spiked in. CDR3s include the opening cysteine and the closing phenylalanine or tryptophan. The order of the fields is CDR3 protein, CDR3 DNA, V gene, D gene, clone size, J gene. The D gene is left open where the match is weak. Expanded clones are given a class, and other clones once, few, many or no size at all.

CDR3aa: CASKGTAASLAENTGELFF; CDR3nt: TGTGCCAGCAAAGGGACAGCTGCCAGTCTAGCGGAGAACACCGGGGAGCTGTTTTTT; v_gene: TRBV7-6; d_gene: .; abundance: .; j_gene: TRBJ2-2
CDR3aa: CSASWGNSYEQYF; CDR3nt: TGCAGTGCTAGTTGGGGCAACTCCTACGAGCAGTACTTC; v_gene: TRBV20-1; d_gene: .; abundance: few; j_gene: TRBJ2-7
CDR3aa: CAGASAGGTTYEQYF; CDR3nt: TGTGCCGGCGCTAGTGCAGGGGGCACGACCTACGAGCAGTACTTC; v_gene: TRBV6-1; d_gene: TRBD1; abundance: .; j_gene: TRBJ2-7
CDR3aa: CASSPYSAGSGELFF; CDR3nt: TGCGCCAGCAGCCCTTATTCTGCGGGCAGCGGGGAGCTGTTTTTT; v_gene: TRBV4-3; d_gene: .; abundance: .; j_gene: TRBJ2-2
CDR3aa: CASVGAIRNTQYF; CDR3nt: TGTGCCAGCGTGGGCGCGATCCGCAATACGCAGTATTTT; v_gene: TRBV11-2; d_gene: .; abundance: many; j_gene: TRBJ2-3
CDR3aa: CATESGGLGNQPQHF; CDR3nt: TGTGCCACCGAATCCGGGGGACTGGGCAATCAGCCCCAGCATTTT; v_gene: TRBV10-3; d_gene: .; abundance: .; j_gene: TRBJ1-5
CDR3aa: CASSRPGHSYEQYF; CDR3nt: TGTGCCAGCAGCCGGCCGGGACATAGCTACGAGCAGTACTTC; v_gene: TRBV7-2; d_gene: .; abundance: .; j_gene: TRBJ2-7
CDR3aa: CASSRWTSGSHEQYF; CDR3nt: TGTGCCAGCAGCCGTTGGACTAGCGGGAGCCACGAGCAGTACTTC; v_gene: TRBV7-2; d_gene: TRBD2; abundance: many; j_gene: TRBJ2-7
CDR3aa: CASTQLVTEPSTDTQYF; CDR3nt: TGTGCCAGCACCCAGTTAGTTACAGAACCTAGCACAGATACGCAGTATTTT; v_gene: TRBV6-6; d_gene: .; abundance: few; j_gene: TRBJ2-3
CDR3aa: CASSGGTEQGAYGYTF; CDR3nt: TGTGCCAGCAGTGGAGGGACAGAGCAGGGGGCCTATGGCTACACCTTC; v_gene: TRBV25-1; d_gene: TRBD1; abundance: many; j_gene: TRBJ1-2
CDR3aa: CASAVEAASAYNEQFF; CDR3nt: TGTGCCAGCGCCGTGGAGGCCGCTTCCGCCTACAATGAGCAGTTCTTC; v_gene: TRBV11-2; d_gene: .; abundance: .; j_gene: TRBJ2-1
CDR3aa: CASSYLGLAGPDTQYF; CDR3nt: TGTGCCAGCAGCTACCTGGGACTAGCGGGACCAGATACGCAGTATTTT; v_gene: TRBV27; d_gene: TRBD2; abundance: .; j_gene: TRBJ2-3
CDR3aa: CASSPRDRLNEKLFF; CDR3nt: TGTGCCAGCAGCCCGCGGGACAGATTAAATGAAAAACTGTTTTTT; v_gene: TRBV7-9; d_gene: TRBD1; abundance: few; j_gene: TRBJ1-4
CDR3aa: CASSLGGADSYEQYF; CDR3nt: TGTGCCAGCAGCTTGGGGGGGGCGGACTCCTACGAGCAGTACTTC; v_gene: TRBV7-9; d_gene: .; abundance: many; j_gene: TRBJ2-7
CDR3aa: CASSLPIGREDEKLFF; CDR3nt: TGTGCCAGCAGCTTACCCATCGGGAGGGAGGATGAAAAACTGTTTTTT; v_gene: TRBV7-2; d_gene: .; abundance: few; j_gene: TRBJ1-4
CDR3aa: CASTTGTGVLDTQYF; CDR3nt: TGTGCCAGTACCACCGGGACAGGGGTTTTGGATACGCAGTATTTT; v_gene: TRBV19; d_gene: TRBD1; abundance: many; j_gene: TRBJ2-3
CDR3aa: CASSIIPRQGVENEQYF; CDR3nt: TGTGCCAGCAGCATAATTCCGAGACAGGGGGTGGAAAACGAGCAGTACTTC; v_gene: TRBV5-3; d_gene: TRBD1; abundance: .; j_gene: TRBJ2-7
CDR3aa: CASTLAGGTDTQYF; CDR3nt: TGCGCCTCCACCCTAGCGGGAGGAACAGATACGCAGTATTTT; v_gene: TRBV5-1; d_gene: TRBD2; abundance: few; j_gene: TRBJ2-3
CDR3aa: CASSPTQGPSYEQYF; CDR3nt: TGTGCCAGTAGTCCCACCCAGGGGCCTTCCTACGAGCAGTACTTC; v_gene: TRBV19; d_gene: .; abundance: few; j_gene: TRBJ2-7
CDR3aa: CASSLSGLSSYEQYF; CDR3nt: TGTGCCAGCAGTTTGTCGGGACTGAGCTCCTACGAGCAGTACTTC; v_gene: TRBV6-5; d_gene: .; abundance: many; j_gene: TRBJ2-7
CDR3aa: CAWSWMGGHEQYF; CDR3nt: TGTGCCTGGAGTTGGATGGGGGGCCACGAGCAGTACTTC; v_gene: TRBV30; d_gene: .; abundance: many; j_gene: TRBJ2-7
CDR3aa: CSVLPGQGIGEQFF; CDR3nt: TGCAGCGTTCTACCGGGACAGGGGATCGGTGAGCAGTTCTTC; v_gene: TRBV29-1; d_gene: TRBD1; abundance: many; j_gene: TRBJ2-1
CDR3aa: CASSIILNTEAFF; CDR3nt: TGTGCCAGTAGTATCATCTTGAACACTGAAGCTTTCTTT; v_gene: TRBV19; d_gene: .; abundance: many; j_gene: TRBJ1-1
CDR3aa: CASSRLYAYEQYF; CDR3nt: TGTGCCAGCAGTCGCCTCTATGCCTACGAGCAGTACTTC; v_gene: TRBV28; d_gene: .; abundance: many; j_gene: TRBJ2-7
CDR3aa: CASSYSGFNTGELFF; CDR3nt: TGTGCCAGCAGTTACTCAGGGTTCAACACCGGGGAGCTGTTTTTT; v_gene: TRBV6-5; d_gene: .; abundance: few; j_gene: TRBJ2-2
CDR3aa: CASSAGGLGTEAFF; CDR3nt: TGTGCCAGCAGCGCGGGAGGGCTTGGCACTGAAGCTTTCTTT; v_gene: TRBV27; d_gene: .; abundance: few; j_gene: TRBJ1-1
CDR3aa: CASSAQGPHLPNYGYTF; CDR3nt: TGTGCCAGCAGCGCTCAGGGGCCGCACCTGCCTAACTATGGCTACACCTTC; v_gene: TRBV7-6; d_gene: .; abundance: .; j_gene: TRBJ1-2
CDR3aa: CASSVTGIYYEQYF; CDR3nt: TGTGCCAGCAGCGTAACAGGGATTTACTACGAGCAGTACTTC; v_gene: TRBV5-4; d_gene: .; abundance: .; j_gene: TRBJ2-7
CDR3aa: CASSESSSTDTKYF; CDR3nt: TGTGCCAGCAGTGAGTCAAGTTCCACAGATACGAAGTATTTT; v_gene: TRBV25-1; d_gene: .; abundance: .; j_gene: TRBJ2-3
CDR3aa: CSVELRGRETDTQYF; CDR3nt: TGCAGCGTTGAACTACGGGGCAGGGAAACAGATACGCAGTATTTT; v_gene: TRBV29-1; d_gene: .; abundance: .; j_gene: TRBJ2-3
CDR3aa: CASSWGGRMNTEAFF; CDR3nt: TGTGCCAGCAGCTGGGGGGGGAGGATGAACACTGAAGCTTTCTTT; v_gene: TRBV5-8; d_gene: .; abundance: .; j_gene: TRBJ1-1
CDR3aa: CASSSLPDTSYEQYF; CDR3nt: TGTGCCAGTAGTTCCCTCCCGGATACTTCCTACGAGCAGTACTTC; v_gene: TRBV19; d_gene: .; abundance: .; j_gene: TRBJ2-7
CDR3aa: CASSEGLAGATDTQYF; CDR3nt: TGCGCCAGCAGCGAGGGACTAGCGGGGGCCACAGATACGCAGTATTTT; v_gene: TRBV4-3; d_gene: TRBD2; abundance: many; j_gene: TRBJ2-3
CDR3aa: CASSFGRPPDTQYF; CDR3nt: TGTGCCAGCAGTTTCGGCCGCCCCCCAGATACGCAGTATTTT; v_gene: TRBV27; d_gene: .; abundance: .; j_gene: TRBJ2-3
CDR3aa: CASSWGLGLGYTF; CDR3nt: TGTGCCAGCAGTTGGGGTTTGGGTCTTGGCTACACCTTC; v_gene: TRBV12-3/TRBV12-4; d_gene: .; abundance: many; j_gene: TRBJ1-2
CDR3aa: CASKTGGGYEQYF; CDR3nt: TGTGCCAGCAAGACAGGGGGAGGCTACGAGCAGTACTTC; v_gene: TRBV27; d_gene: TRBD1; abundance: few; j_gene: TRBJ2-7
CDR3aa: CASSQGLAGEPYEQYF; CDR3nt: TGCGCCAGCAGCCAAGGACTAGCGGGGGAGCCATACGAGCAGTACTTC; v_gene: TRBV4-3; d_gene: TRBD2; abundance: few; j_gene: TRBJ2-7
CDR3aa: CASSTTGGSEPQHF; CDR3nt: TGTGCCAGTAGTACGACAGGGGGTAGTGAGCCCCAGCATTTT; v_gene: TRBV19; d_gene: TRBD1; abundance: .; j_gene: TRBJ1-5
CDR3aa: CATRTGWYAGELFF; CDR3nt: TGTGCCACGCGGACAGGATGGTACGCCGGGGAGCTGTTTTTT; v_gene: TRBV15; d_gene: TRBD1; abundance: .; j_gene: TRBJ2-2
CDR3aa: CASSQDGGGGNQPQHF; CDR3nt: TGCGCCAGCAGCCAAGATGGGGGGGGCGGCAATCAGCCCCAGCATTTT; v_gene: TRBV4-1; d_gene: .; abundance: many; j_gene: TRBJ1-5
CDR3aa: CASSPRTELPQETQYF; CDR3nt: TGTGCCAGCAGTCCCCGGACGGAGCTCCCTCAAGAGACCCAGTACTTC; v_gene: TRBV6-2/TRBV6-3; d_gene: .; abundance: .; j_gene: TRBJ2-5
CDR3aa: CASSPRAPSNEQFF; CDR3nt: TGTGCCAGCAGCCCCCGGGCCCCAAGCAATGAGCAGTTCTTC; v_gene: TRBV5-6; d_gene: .; abundance: many; j_gene: TRBJ2-1
CDR3aa: CSASYGVRNEKLFF; CDR3nt: TGCAGTGCTAGTTATGGAGTGAGGAATGAAAAACTGTTTTTT; v_gene: TRBV20-1; d_gene: .; abundance: few; j_gene: TRBJ1-4
CDR3aa: CASSLLGRHEKLFF; CDR3nt: TGTGCCAGCAGTTTATTGGGTAGGCATGAAAAACTGTTTTTT; v_gene: TRBV27; d_gene: .; abundance: .; j_gene: TRBJ1-4
CDR3aa: CASRKGAGGSYNEQFF; CDR3nt: TGTGCCAGCAGGAAGGGGGCGGGAGGGAGCTACAATGAGCAGTTCTTC; v_gene: TRBV4-2; d_gene: TRBD2; abundance: .; j_gene: TRBJ2-1
CDR3aa: CASSLYRVTDTQYF; CDR3nt: TGTGCCAGCAGCCTTTACAGGGTCACAGATACGCAGTATTTT; v_gene: TRBV6-5; d_gene: .; abundance: .; j_gene: TRBJ2-3
CDR3aa: CASSLFLLAAYEQYF; CDR3nt: TGTGCCAGCAGTTTGTTTCTACTAGCTGCCTACGAGCAGTACTTC; v_gene: TRBV28; d_gene: .; abundance: few; j_gene: TRBJ2-7
CDR3aa: CASSSAHSGSFDEQYF; CDR3nt: TGTGCCAGCAGCTCGGCACATAGCGGGAGCTTCGACGAGCAGTACTTC; v_gene: TRBV13; d_gene: TRBD2; abundance: .; j_gene: TRBJ2-7
CDR3aa: CASSLDYTEAFF; CDR3nt: TGTGCCAGCAGCTTAGACTACACTGAAGCTTTCTTT; v_gene: TRBV7-9; d_gene: .; abundance: many; j_gene: TRBJ1-1
CDR3aa: CASSTFEGGANVLTF; CDR3nt: TGTGCCAGTAGCACCTTCGAAGGTGGGGCCAACGTCCTGACTTTC; v_gene: TRBV19; d_gene: .; abundance: .; j_gene: TRBJ2-6
CDR3aa: CSARAGTSGGLHSYEQYF; CDR3nt: TGCAGTGCTAGGGCCGGGACTAGCGGGGGGCTGCACTCCTACGAGCAGTACTTC; v_gene: TRBV20-1; d_gene: TRBD2; abundance: few; j_gene: TRBJ2-7
CDR3aa: CASSLGPTSGANVLTF; CDR3nt: TGTGCCAGCAGCTTGGGACCCACCTCTGGGGCCAACGTCCTGACTTTC; v_gene: TRBV5-6; d_gene: .; abundance: many; j_gene: TRBJ2-6
CDR3aa: CASSYEGIIEPQHF; CDR3nt: TGTGCCAGCAGTTACGAAGGTATAATCGAGCCCCAGCATTTT; v_gene: TRBV6-6; d_gene: .; abundance: once; j_gene: TRBJ1-5